The rows below give T cell receptor beta chains drawn from one sample of a study of T cell repertoires in cytomegalovirus infection. TCRdb reprocessed the reads with MiXCR, giving one entry per CDR3 protein. The sample shows about 150,000 distinct CDR3 sequences, 23% of them seen only once. The sequencing sample was made of PBMCs. These TCRs come from a human donor in good health (CMV status not recorded). Some clones in this sample may be carry-over from other donors' samples. Both conserved end residues are part of each CDR3. The D gene is left open where the match is weak. Some rows mark clone size as missing; the rest say once, few, many or name a class of expanded clone.

length	D	V	size	J	CDR3	DNA
15	.	TRBV3-1	.	TRBJ2-7	CASSQEGTSSYEQYF	TGTGCCAGCAGCCAAGAGGGGACAAGCTCCTACGAGCAGTACTTC
14	.	TRBV20-1	.	TRBJ1-4	CSAIMSGRNEKLFF	TGCAGTGCGATCATGTCAGGGAGGAACGAAAAACTGTTTTTT
16	TRBD2	TRBV7-9	.	TRBJ2-1	CASSLTVGRELNEQFF	TGTGCCAGCAGCTTGACGGTGGGGCGGGAGCTCAATGAGCAGTTCTTC
12	.	TRBV30	.	TRBJ1-1	CAWNKGRTEAFF	TGTGCCTGGAATAAGGGTAGGACTGAAGCTTTCTTT
17	.	TRBV4-2	.	TRBJ2-1	CASSHQPSGTLDNEQFF	TGTGCCAGCAGCCACCAACCCTCAGGGACCCTTGACAATGAGCAGTTCTTC
14	.	TRBV10-3	.	TRBJ1-1	CAISESRIFTEAFF	TGTGCCATCAGTGAGTCTCGGATATTTACTGAAGCTTTCTTT
11	.	TRBV28	.	TRBJ1-2	CASSSYGGYTF	TGTGCCAGCAGTTCCTATGGAGGCTACACCTTC
10	.	TRBV28	.	TRBJ1-5	CASSFRTVHF	TGTGCCAGCAGTTTTCGGACAGTGCATTTT
13	.	TRBV27	many	TRBJ2-1	CASSPTSYNEQFF	TGTGCCAGCAGCCCCACGTCCTACAATGAGCAGTTCTTC
14	TRBD1	TRBV7-8	.	TRBJ1-6	CASSTGTVNSPLHF	TGTGCCAGCAGCACAGGGACAGTCAATTCACCCCTCCACTTT
15	.	TRBV28	medium-sized	TRBJ1-1	CASSLPSQGREEAFF	TGTGCCAGCAGTTTACCCTCCCAGGGCCGGGAGGAAGCTTTCTTT
15	TRBD1	TRBV3-1	few	TRBJ1-2	CASSAWDSSNYGYTF	TGTGCCAGCAGTGCCTGGGACAGTTCTAACTATGGCTACACCTTC
15	TRBD1	TRBV28	few	TRBJ2-3	CASSFMGTGMDTQYF	TGTGCCAGCAGTTTTATGGGGACAGGAATGGATACGCAGTATTTT
12	.	TRBV7-2	many	TRBJ2-3	CASSLGPDTQYF	TGTGCCAGCAGCTTGGGACCAGATACGCAGTATTTT
14	.	TRBV28	many	TRBJ2-5	CASSSRQGSETQYF	TGTGCCAGCAGTTCCCGGCAGGGCTCGGAGACCCAGTACTTC
14	.	TRBV6-6	once	TRBJ2-5	CASRPQGRQETQYF	TGTGCCAGCAGACCTCAGGGAAGGCAAGAGACCCAGTACTTC